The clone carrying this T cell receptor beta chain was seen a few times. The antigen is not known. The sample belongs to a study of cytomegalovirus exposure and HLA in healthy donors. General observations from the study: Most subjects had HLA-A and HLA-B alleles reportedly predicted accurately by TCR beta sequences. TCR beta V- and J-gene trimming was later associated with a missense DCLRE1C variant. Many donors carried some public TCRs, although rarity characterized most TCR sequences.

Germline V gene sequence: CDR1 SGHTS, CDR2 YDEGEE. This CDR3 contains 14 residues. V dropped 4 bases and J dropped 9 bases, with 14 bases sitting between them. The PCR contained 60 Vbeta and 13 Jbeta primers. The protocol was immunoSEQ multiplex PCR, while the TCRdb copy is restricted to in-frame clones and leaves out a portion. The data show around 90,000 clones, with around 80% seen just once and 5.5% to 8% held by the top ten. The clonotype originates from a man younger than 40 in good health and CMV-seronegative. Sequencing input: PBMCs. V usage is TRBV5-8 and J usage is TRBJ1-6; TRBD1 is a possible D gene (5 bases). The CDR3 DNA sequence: TGTGCCAGCAGCCTGCGGCAGGGAGGTTCACCCCTCCACTTT. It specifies CASSLRQGGSPLHF.